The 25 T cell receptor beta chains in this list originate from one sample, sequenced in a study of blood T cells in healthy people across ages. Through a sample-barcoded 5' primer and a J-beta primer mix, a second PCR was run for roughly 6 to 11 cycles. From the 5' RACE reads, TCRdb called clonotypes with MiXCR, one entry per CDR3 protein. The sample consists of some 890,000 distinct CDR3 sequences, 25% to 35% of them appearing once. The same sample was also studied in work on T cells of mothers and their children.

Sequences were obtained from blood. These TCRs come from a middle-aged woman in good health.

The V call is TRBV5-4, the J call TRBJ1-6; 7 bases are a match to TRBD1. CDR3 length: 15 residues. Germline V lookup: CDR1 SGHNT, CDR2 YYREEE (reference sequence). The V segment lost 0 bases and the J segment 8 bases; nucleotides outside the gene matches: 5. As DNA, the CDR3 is TGTGCCAGCAGCTTGGGGGGGACAGCCGATTCACCCCTCCACTTT. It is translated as CASSLGGTADSPLHF.

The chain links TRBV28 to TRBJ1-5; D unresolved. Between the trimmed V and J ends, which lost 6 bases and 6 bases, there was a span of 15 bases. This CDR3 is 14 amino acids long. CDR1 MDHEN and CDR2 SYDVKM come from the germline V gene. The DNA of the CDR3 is TGTGCCAGCAGAGTGGACCGAACGATTCAGCCCCAGCATTTT. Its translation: CASRVDRTIQPQHF.

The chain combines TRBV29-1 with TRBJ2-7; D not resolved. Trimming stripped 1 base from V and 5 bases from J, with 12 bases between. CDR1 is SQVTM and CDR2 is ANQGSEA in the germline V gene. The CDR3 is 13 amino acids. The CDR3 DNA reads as TGCAGCGTTGAAGGCATGGAAGGGAACGAGCAGTACTTC. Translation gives CSVEGMEGNEQYF.

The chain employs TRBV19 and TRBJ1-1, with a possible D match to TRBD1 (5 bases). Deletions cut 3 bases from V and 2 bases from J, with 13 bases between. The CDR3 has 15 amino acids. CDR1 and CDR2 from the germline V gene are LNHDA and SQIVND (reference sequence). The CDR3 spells CASSIGRTYNTEAFF. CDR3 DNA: TGTGCCAGTAGTATCGGACGGACATACAACACTGAAGCTTTCTTT.

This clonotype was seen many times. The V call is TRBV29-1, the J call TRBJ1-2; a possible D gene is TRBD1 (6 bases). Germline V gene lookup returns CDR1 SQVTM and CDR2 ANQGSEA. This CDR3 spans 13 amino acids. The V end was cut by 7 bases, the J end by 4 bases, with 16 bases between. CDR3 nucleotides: TGCAGCGCTGGACAGACAAGTGTCTATGGCTACACCTTC. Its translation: CSAGQTSVYGYTF.

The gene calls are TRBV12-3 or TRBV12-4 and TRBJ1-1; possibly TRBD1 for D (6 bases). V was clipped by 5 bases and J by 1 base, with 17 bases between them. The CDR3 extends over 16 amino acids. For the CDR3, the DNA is TGTGCCAGCAGTCCATACCGGACAGTCTGGAACACTGAAGCTTTCTTT. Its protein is CASSPYRTVWNTEAFF.

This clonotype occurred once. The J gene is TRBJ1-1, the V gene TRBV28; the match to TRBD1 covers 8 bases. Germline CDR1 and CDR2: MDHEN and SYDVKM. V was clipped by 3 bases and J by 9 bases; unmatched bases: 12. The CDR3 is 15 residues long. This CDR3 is CASSFTLLGQGKAFF. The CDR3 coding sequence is TGTGCCAGCAGTTTTACCCTCCTAGGACAGGGCAAAGCTTTCTTT.

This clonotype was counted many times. The CDR3 coding sequence is TGTGCCAGCAGTTTTGGAGGGTGGGGGGATACGCAGTATTTT. It encodes CASSFGGWGDTQYF. The chain has TRBV12-3 or TRBV12-4 and TRBJ2-3; D is perhaps TRBD2 (6 bases). V dropped 3 bases and J dropped 6 bases, with 13 bases sitting between them. The CDR3 is made up of 14 amino acids.

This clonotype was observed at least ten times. CDR3 in amino acids: CASSSGTPYEQYF. CDR3 nucleotides: TGTGCCAGCAGCTCCGGGACACCCTACGAGCAGTACTTC. V and J are TRBV12-3 or TRBV12-4 and TRBJ2-7; D may be TRBD1 (6 bases). The CDR3 contains 13 residues. V lost 6 bases, J lost 2 bases, and 11 bases lay in between.

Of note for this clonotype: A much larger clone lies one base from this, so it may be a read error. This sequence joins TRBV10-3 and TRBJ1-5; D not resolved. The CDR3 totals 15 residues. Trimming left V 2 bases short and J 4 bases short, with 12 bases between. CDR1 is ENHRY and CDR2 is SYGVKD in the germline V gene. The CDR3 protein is CAISEALVGNQPQHF. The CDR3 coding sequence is TGTGCCATCAGTGAGGCCCTCGTGGGGAATCAGCCCCAGCATTTT.

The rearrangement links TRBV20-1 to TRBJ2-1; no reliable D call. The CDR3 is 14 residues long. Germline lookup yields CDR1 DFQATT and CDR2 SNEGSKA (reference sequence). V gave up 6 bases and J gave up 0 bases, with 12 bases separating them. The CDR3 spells CSALDLGSYNEQFF. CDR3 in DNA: TGCAGTGCCCTTGACCTCGGCTCCTACAATGAGCAGTTCTTC.

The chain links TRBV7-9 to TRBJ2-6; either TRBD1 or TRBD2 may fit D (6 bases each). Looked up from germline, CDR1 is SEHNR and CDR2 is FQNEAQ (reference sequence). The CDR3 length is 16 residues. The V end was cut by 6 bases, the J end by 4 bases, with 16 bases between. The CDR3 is CASRVAGGTGANVLTF. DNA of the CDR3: TGTGCCAGCAGGGTAGCCGGGGGCACGGGGGCCAACGTCCTGACTTTC.

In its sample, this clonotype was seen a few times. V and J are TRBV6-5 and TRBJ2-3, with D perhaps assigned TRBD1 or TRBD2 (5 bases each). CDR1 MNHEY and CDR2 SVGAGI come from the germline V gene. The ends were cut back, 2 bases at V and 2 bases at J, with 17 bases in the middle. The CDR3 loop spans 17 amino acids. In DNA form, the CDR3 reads TGTGCCAGCAGTTACCTAACTCGGGACCTTCTCACAGATACGCAGTATTTT. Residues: CASSYLTRDLLTDTQYF.

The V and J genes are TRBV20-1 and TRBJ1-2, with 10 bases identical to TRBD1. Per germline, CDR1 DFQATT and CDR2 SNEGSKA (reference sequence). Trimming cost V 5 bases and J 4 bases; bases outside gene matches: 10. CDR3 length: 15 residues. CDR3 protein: CSASPGQGMGYGYTF. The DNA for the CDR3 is TGCAGTGCTTCTCCGGGACAGGGGATGGGCTATGGCTACACCTTC.

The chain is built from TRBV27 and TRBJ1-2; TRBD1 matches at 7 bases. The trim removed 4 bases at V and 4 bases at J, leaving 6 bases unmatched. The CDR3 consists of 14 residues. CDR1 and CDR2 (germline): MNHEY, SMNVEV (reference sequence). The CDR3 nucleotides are TGTGCCAGCAGTTCCCAGGGGGGAGCCTATGGCTACACCTTC. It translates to CASSSQGGAYGYTF.

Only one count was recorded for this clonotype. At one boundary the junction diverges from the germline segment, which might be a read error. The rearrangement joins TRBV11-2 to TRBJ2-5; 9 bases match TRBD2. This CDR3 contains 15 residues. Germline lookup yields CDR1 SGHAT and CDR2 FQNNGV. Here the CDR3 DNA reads TGTGCCAGCAGCTTGTCCGGGACTAGCCAAGAGACCCAGCACTTC. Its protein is CASSLSGTSQETQHF. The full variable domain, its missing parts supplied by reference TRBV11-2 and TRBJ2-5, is EAGVAQSPRYKIIEKRQSVAFWCNPISGHATLYWYQQILGQGPKLLIQFQNNGVVDDSQLPKDRFSAERLKGVDSTLKIQPAKLEDSAVYLCASSLSGTSQETQHFGPGTRLLVL.

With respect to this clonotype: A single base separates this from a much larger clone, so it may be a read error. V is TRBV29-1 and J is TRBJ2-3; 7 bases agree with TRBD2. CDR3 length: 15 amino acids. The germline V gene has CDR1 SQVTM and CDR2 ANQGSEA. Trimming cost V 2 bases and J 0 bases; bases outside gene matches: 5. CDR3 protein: CSVETPGGSTDTQYF. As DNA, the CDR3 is TGCAGCGTTGAAACCCCGGGAGGTAGCACAGATACGCAGTATTTT.

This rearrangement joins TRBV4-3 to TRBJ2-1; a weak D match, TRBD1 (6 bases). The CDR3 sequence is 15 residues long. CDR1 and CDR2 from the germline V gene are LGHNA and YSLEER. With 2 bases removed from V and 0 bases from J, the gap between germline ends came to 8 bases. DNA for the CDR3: TGCGCCAGCAGCCAAACAGGGATCTCCTACAATGAGCAGTTCTTC. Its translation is CASSQTGISYNEQFF.

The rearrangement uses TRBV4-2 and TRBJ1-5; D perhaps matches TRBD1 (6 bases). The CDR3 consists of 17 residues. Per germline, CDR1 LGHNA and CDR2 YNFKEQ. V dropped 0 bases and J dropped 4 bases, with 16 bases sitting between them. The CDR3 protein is CASSQEVVDRSNQPQHF. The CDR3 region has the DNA TGTGCCAGCAGCCAAGAGGTGGTAGACAGGAGTAATCAGCCCCAGCATTTT.

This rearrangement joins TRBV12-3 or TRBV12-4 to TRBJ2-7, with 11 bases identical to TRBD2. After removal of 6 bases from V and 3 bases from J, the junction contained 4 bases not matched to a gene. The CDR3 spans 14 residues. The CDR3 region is CASSVLAGGYEQYF. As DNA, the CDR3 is TGTGCCAGCAGCGTCCTAGCGGGAGGCTACGAGCAGTACTTC.

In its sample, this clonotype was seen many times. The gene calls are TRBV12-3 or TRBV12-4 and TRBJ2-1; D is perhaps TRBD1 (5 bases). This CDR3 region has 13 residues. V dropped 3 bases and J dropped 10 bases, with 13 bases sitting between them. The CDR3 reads CASSLAGRFEQFF. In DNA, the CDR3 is TGTGCCAGCAGTTTGGCAGGGCGTTTCGAGCAGTTCTTC.

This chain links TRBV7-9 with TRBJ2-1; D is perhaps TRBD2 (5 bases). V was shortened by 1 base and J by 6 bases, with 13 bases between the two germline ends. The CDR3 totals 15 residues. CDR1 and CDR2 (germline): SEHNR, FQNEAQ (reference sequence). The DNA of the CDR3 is TGTGCCAGCAGCTTAGTAAGTCTAGCCGGCAATGAGCAGTTCTTC. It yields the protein CASSLVSLAGNEQFF.

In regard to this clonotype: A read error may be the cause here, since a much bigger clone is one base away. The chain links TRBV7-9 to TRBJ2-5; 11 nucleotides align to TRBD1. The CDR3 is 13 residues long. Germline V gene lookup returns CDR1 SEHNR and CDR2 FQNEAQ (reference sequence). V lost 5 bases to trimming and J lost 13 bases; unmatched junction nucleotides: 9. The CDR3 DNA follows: TGTGCCAGCAGCGCGGGGGACAGGGGGGTGTCGTACTTC. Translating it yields CASSAGDRGVSYF.

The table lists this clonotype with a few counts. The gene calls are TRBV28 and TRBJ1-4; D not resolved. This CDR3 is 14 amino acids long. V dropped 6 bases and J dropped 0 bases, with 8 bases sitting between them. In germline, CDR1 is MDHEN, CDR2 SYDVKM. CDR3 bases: TGTGCCAGCAGAAAGCCCTCAACTAATGAAAAACTGTTTTTT. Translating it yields CASRKPSTNEKLFF.

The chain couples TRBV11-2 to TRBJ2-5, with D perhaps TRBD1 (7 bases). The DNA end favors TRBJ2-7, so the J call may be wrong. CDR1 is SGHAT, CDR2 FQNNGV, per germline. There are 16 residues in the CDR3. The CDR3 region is CASSLFGGRGVREQYF. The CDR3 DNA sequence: TGTGCCAGCAGCTTATTTGGCGGCAGGGGGGTTCGCGAGCAGTACTTC.